Each of the 19 T cell receptor beta chains below was sequenced from the same sample in a study of early T cells in non-severe SARS-CoV-2 infection. Via MiXCR, TCRdb re-called the 5' RACE reads, giving one row per CDR3 protein. The sample has fewer than 60,000 distinct CDR3 sequences, around 10% seen once. Sequencing was performed on whole blood. The receptor set was obtained from an adult who was a healthcare worker with PCR-confirmed SARS-CoV-2 infection or an uninfected control (not recorded which).

Many counts were recorded for this clonotype. The CDR3 DNA is TGCGCCAGCAGCCAAGAGCACTACAGGGGGCGGACTGGGGCCAACGTCCTGACTTTC. Translated: CASSQEHYRGRTGANVLTF. The V call is TRBV4-3, the J call TRBJ2-6, with 9 bases fitting TRBD1. The CDR3 totals 19 residues. Germline trimming cut 0 bases from V and 2 bases from J; bases unmatched to any gene: 8. Per germline, CDR1 LGHNA and CDR2 YSLEER.

The sample holds many counts of this clonotype. The genes are TRBV7-3 and TRBJ2-3, with D possibly matching TRBD2 (6 bases). The CDR3 has 15 residues. V lost 2 bases and J 0 bases, leaving 9 bases between the germline ends. Germline assignment: CDR1 SGHTA and CDR2 FQGTGA. Here the CDR3 DNA reads TGTGCCAGCAGCTTACTAGCGTCAAGCACAGATACGCAGTATTTT. This codes for CASSLLASSTDTQYF.

Note on this clonotype: A read error may produce the germline difference seen at one junction end. J is TRBJ1-2 and V is TRBV7-3, with 9 bases lining up with TRBD1. The CDR3 has 15 amino acids. Germline values: CDR1 SGHTA, CDR2 FQGTGA. CDR3 residues: CVSSTTGGKNYGYTF. CDR3 nucleotides: TGTGTCAGCAGCACAACAGGGGGCAAAAACTATGGCTACACCTTC.

V is TRBV7-2 and J is TRBJ2-5; no definite D call. This CDR3 spans 16 amino acids. The germline V and J ends were trimmed by 5 bases and 5 bases, with 21 bases remaining between them. Germline V CDR1 and CDR2: SGHTA, FQGNSA. The DNA of the CDR3 is TGTGCCAGCAGCCTGACCATGGCGGTGAATAAGGAGACCCAGTACTTC. Translated: CASSLTMAVNKETQYF.

This clonotype was seen ten or more times. This rearrangement joins TRBV12-3 or TRBV12-4 to TRBJ1-3; D not resolved. The V end was cut by 5 bases, the J end by 0 bases, with 11 bases between. CDR3 length: 15 amino acids. The CDR3 sequence: CASSPRLSSGNTIYF. For the CDR3, the DNA is TGTGCCAGCAGTCCTAGACTGTCCTCTGGAAACACCATATATTTT.

The gene calls are TRBV7-9 and TRBJ2-6; 9 nucleotides agree with TRBD1. Trimming removed 3 bases from V and 4 bases from J; junction bases left unmatched: 10. CDR1 and CDR2 from the germline V gene are SEHNR and FQNEAQ (reference sequence). The CDR3 has 18 residues. The CDR3 spells CASSLDPGQGTGANVLTF. The CDR3 DNA follows: TGTGCCAGCAGCTTGGATCCGGGACAGGGAACCGGGGCCAACGTCCTGACTTTC.

The rearrangement uses TRBV7-8 and TRBJ2-5, with 12 positions matching TRBD2. J lost 2 bases, V lost 2 bases, and 9 bases had no gene match. Germline CDR1 and CDR2: SGHVS and FQNEAQ. The CDR3 runs 18 residues. In nucleotides, the CDR3 is TGTGCCAGCAGCTTAATTGGGACTAGCGGGCACACTCAAGAGACCCAGTACTTC. The encoded protein is CASSLIGTSGHTQETQYF.

This clonotype showed up many times. The rearrangement uses TRBV29-1 and TRBJ2-1; 9 bases are a match to TRBD2. The CDR3 consists of 14 residues. The V segment lost 3 bases and the J segment 3 bases; nucleotides outside the gene matches: 3. Germline V gene lookup returns CDR1 SQVTM and CDR2 ANQGSEA. The CDR3 loop reads CSVDPSGIYNEQFF. The CDR3 DNA reads TGCAGCGTTGATCCTAGCGGGATCTACAATGAGCAGTTCTTC.

In its sample, this clonotype was seen many times. CDR3 loop: CAWSGRRRLGDEKLFF. The CDR3 coding sequence is TGTGCCTGGAGTGGTCGCCGTCGCTTGGGGGATGAAAAACTGTTTTTT. V usage is TRBV30 and J usage is TRBJ1-4; TRBD1 is a possible D gene (5 bases). V lost 1 base to trimming and J lost 6 bases, with 18 bases between them. The CDR3 is 16 residues long. Germline V gene data show CDR1 as GTSNPN and CDR2 as SVGIG (reference sequence).

Only a few counts were recorded for this clonotype. V is TRBV12-3 or TRBV12-4 and J is TRBJ1-5, with D perhaps TRBD1 (5 bases). The CDR3 totals 13 residues. Trimming pared 10 bases from V and 2 bases from J, leaving 12 bases between. CDR3 protein: CATWGGGNQPQHF. Here the CDR3 DNA reads TGTGCCACCTGGGGGGGGGGCAATCAGCCCCAGCATTTT.

This clonotype appeared many times. The chain combines TRBV7-9 with TRBJ2-2, with no clear D. Germline CDR1 and CDR2: SEHNR and FQNEAQ (reference sequence). V was shortened by 0 bases and J by 6 bases, with 8 bases between the two germline ends. CDR3 length: 14 amino acids. The CDR3 region is CASSLASLSGELFF. Written as DNA, the CDR3 is TGTGCCAGCAGCTTAGCGAGTCTTTCCGGGGAGCTGTTTTTT.

The sample holds a few counts of this clonotype. The chain combines TRBV4-1 with TRBJ2-7; 7 bases line up with TRBD2. The V gene end was trimmed by 4 bases and the J gene end by 1 base; junction bases not matched to a gene: 7. Germline CDR1 reads MGHRA; CDR2 reads YSYEKL. The CDR3 has 15 amino acids. Written as DNA, the CDR3 is TGCGCCAGCAGCCCACAGCGAGCGGGGTCCTACGAGCAGTACTTC. Amino acids: CASSPQRAGSYEQYF.

This chain uses TRBV7-9 with TRBJ1-5, with no clear D. The CDR3 totals 12 residues. Per germline, CDR1 SEHNR and CDR2 FQNEAQ (reference sequence). With 6 bases removed from V and 4 bases from J, the gap between germline ends came to 7 bases. CDR3: CASSSNNQPQHF. In DNA, the CDR3 is TGTGCCAGCAGTTCTAATAATCAGCCCCAGCATTTT.

This chain connects TRBV12-3 or TRBV12-4 to TRBJ2-3, with D tentatively TRBD2 (6 bases). The CDR3 spans 16 residues. With 6 bases removed from V and 6 bases from J, the gap between germline ends came to 22 bases. CDR3 residues: CASSDAAGPIADTQYF. The DNA of the CDR3 is TGTGCCAGCAGCGACGCGGCGGGGCCCATAGCGGATACGCAGTATTTT.

This clonotype has more than one count but fewer than ten. V and J are TRBV6-2 or TRBV6-3 and TRBJ2-2; D remains ambiguous. Germline lookup yields CDR1 MNHEY and CDR2 SVGEGT. V lost 0 bases and J 8 bases, leaving 4 bases between the germline ends. This CDR3 region has 12 residues. The CDR3 reads CASSYSEGELFF. For the CDR3, the DNA is TGTGCCAGCAGTTACTCAGAGGGGGAGCTGTTTTTT.

V usage is TRBV6-1 and J usage is TRBJ2-2; D not resolved. The CDR3 is made up of 12 amino acids. The V and J ends lost 3 bases and 7 bases respectively, with 6 bases between them. From germline, CDR1 is MNHNS and CDR2 SASEGT. CDR3 sequence reads: CASSDRFGELFF. The CDR3 DNA follows: TGTGCCAGCAGTGACAGGTTCGGGGAGCTGTTTTTT.

This clonotype was counted only a few times. The chain carries TRBV7-2 and TRBJ2-5; 8 positions match TRBD1. This CDR3 region has 13 residues. With V trimmed by 4 bases and J by 3 bases, 1 base remained unmatched. Germline lookup yields CDR1 SGHTA and CDR2 FQGNSA. CDR3 in DNA: TGTGCCAGCAGCTCACAGGGGGAAGAGACCCAGTACTTC. It translates to CASSSQGEETQYF.

Comments on this clonotype: A much larger clone is a single base away; this may be a read error. It is likely a read error, because the conserved phenylalanine at the end of the CDR3 is missing. The chain has TRBV30 and TRBJ2-3, with 12 bases that match TRBD2. V lost 5 bases, J lost 5 bases, and 5 bases stayed unmatched. The CDR3 loop spans 14 amino acids. Germline loops: CDR1 GTSNPN, CDR2 SVGIG (reference sequence). This chain's CDR3 is CAWASGRGKDTQYI. The CDR3, as DNA: TGTGCCTGGGCTAGCGGGAGGGGGAAAGATACGCAGTATATT.

CDR3 region: CASSSRRLAGRDEQYF. DNA for the CDR3: TGTGCCAGCAGTTCTCGCCGACTAGCGGGACGGGACGAGCAGTACTTC. The chain combines TRBV27 with TRBJ2-7; 11 positions agree with TRBD2. J lost 5 bases, V lost 4 bases, and 10 bases had no gene match. Per the germline V gene, CDR1 is MNHEY and CDR2 is SMNVEV (reference sequence). The length of the CDR3 is 16 residues.